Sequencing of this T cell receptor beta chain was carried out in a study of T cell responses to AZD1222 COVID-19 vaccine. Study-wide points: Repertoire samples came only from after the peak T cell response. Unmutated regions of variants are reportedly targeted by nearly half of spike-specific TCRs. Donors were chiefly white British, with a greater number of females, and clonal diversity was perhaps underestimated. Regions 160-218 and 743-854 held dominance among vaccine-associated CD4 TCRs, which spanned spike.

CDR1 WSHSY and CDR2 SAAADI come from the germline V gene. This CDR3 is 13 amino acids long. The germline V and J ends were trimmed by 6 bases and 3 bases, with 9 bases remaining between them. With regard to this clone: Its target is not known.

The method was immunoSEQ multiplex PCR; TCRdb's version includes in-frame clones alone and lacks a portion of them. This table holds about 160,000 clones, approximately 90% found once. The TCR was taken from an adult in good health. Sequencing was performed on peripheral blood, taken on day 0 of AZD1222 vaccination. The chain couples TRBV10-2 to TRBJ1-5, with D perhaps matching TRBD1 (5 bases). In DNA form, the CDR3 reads TGCGCCAGCAGGGGGCAGATCAATCAGCCCCAGCATTTT. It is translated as CASRGQINQPQHF.